This T cell receptor beta chain was obtained from a study of shared clonotypes between healthy human individuals. Study-wide background: CD4 naive and CD4 memory each took three plates per donor, while CD8 naive took two and CD8 memory one.

TCRdb's copy holds only in-frame clones and misses some; the assay was immunoSEQ multiplex PCR. Of around 1.9 million clones detected, 93% appear once; the ten largest clones hold around 1.8%. CD45RO-negative CD8 cells positively selected for CCR7 made up the naive population, which excluded terminally differentiated effector memory CD45RA+ cells. Sequencing was performed on naive CD8+ T cells from PBMCs. The source is a man younger than 35 in good health. Some clones in this sample may be carry-over from other donors' samples.

CDR3: CASSRPGADYLRVFF. The DNA for the CDR3 is TGTGCCAGCAGCCGCCCCGGGGCAGACTACCTTAGGGTGTTTTTT. The chain links TRBV28 to TRBJ1-4, with a weak D call TRBD1 (5 bases). V lost 6 bases to trimming and J lost 15 bases, with 26 bases between them. From germline, CDR1 is MDHEN and CDR2 SYDVKM. The CDR3 loop spans 15 amino acids. Using reference TRBV28 and TRBJ1-4 for the parts outside the CDR3, the full variable domain is DVKVTQSSRYLVKRTGEKVFLECVQDMDHENMFWYRQDPGLGLRLIYFSYDVKMKEKGDIPEGYSVSREKKERFSLILESASTNQTSMYLCASSRPGADYLRVFFGSGTQLSVL.